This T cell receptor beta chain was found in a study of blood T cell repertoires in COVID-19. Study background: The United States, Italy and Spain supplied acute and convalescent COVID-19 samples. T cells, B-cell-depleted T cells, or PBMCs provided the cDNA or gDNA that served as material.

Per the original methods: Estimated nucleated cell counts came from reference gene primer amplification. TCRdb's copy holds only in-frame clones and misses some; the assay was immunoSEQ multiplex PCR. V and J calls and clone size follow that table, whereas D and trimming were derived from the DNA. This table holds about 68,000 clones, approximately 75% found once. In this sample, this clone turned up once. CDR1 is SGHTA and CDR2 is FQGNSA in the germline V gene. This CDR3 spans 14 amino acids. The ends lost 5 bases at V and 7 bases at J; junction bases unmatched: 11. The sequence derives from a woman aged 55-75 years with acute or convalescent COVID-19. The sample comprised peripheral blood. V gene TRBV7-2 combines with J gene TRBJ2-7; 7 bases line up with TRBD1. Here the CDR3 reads CASSRLSGGREQYF. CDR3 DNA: TGTGCCAGCAGCCGCCTTTCAGGGGGAAGAGAGCAGTACTTC.